The present T cell receptor beta chain was sequenced within a study of glioma-infiltrating T cells. The study's findings and limits: Tissue and blood shared very few CDR3 sequences. Non-neoplastic patients had below-expected tissue-blood divergence, while all gliomas exceeded expectation.

Amplification of TCR alpha and beta CDR3 regions from RNA used iRepertoire nested multiplex PCR. MiXCR, run by TCRdb on the multiplex PCR reads, gives a single entry per CDR3 protein. The sample yields fewer than 110,000 distinct CDR3 sequences, 25% to 30% seen once. This CDR3 has 15 residues. The ends lost 5 bases at V and 4 bases at J; junction bases unmatched: 8. The germline gives CDR1 KGHDR, CDR2 SFDVKD. On this clonotype: Its antigen is as yet unknown. In this CDR3 the conserved last residue, phenylalanine or tryptophan, is missing, so a read error is likely.

V gene TRBV24-1 combines with J gene TRBJ1-2, with 8 bases matching TRBD1. This clonotype originated in a human donor with low-grade glioma or glioblastoma, undergoing nonglioma brain surgery, or in good health (not recorded which). The sample comprised glioma tissue, nonneoplastic brain tissue, or PBMCs (not recorded which). In DNA, the CDR3 is TGTGCCACCAGTGCCGCAGGGGGCGCAGGCTATGGCTACACCCTC. It is translated as CATSAAGGAGYGYTL.